This entry concerns a single T cell receptor beta chain. The data were obtained in a study of CD8 T cells in Susac syndrome. The RNA input was about 0.45 to 1 ug, and it was reverse transcribed with random hexamers. The method of amplification for TCR beta CDR3 was immunoSEQ multiplex PCR, covering 54 Vbeta and 13 Jbeta. TCRdb ran MiXCR on the immunoSEQ multiplex PCR reads and lists one entry per CDR3 protein. The sample consists of about 300,000 distinct CDR3 sequences, around nine tenths of them appearing once. Sequencing of TCR beta was performed on blood CD8+ and CD4+ T cells. Relapsing-remitting disease, either stable or active, was present in the multiple sclerosis controls, who were treatment-naive patients. Negative isolation was applied to CD8+ and CD4+ T cells, and FACS enrichment was applied to TEMRA cells. This TCR derives from a human donor with multiple sclerosis. The sample comprised CD8+ T cells from PBMCs.

In nucleotides, the CDR3 is TGTGCCAGCAGCTTATCTGAGGGGACCGACTCCTACGAGCAGTACTTC. Translated, it gives CASSLSEGTDSYEQYF. The chain uses TRBV7-9 and TRBJ2-7; D could derive from TRBD1 or TRBD2 (5 bases each). CDR1 is SEHNR and CDR2 is FQNEAQ in the germline V gene (reference sequence). The V end was cut by 2 bases, the J end by 0 bases, with 14 bases between. CDR3 length: 16 residues.